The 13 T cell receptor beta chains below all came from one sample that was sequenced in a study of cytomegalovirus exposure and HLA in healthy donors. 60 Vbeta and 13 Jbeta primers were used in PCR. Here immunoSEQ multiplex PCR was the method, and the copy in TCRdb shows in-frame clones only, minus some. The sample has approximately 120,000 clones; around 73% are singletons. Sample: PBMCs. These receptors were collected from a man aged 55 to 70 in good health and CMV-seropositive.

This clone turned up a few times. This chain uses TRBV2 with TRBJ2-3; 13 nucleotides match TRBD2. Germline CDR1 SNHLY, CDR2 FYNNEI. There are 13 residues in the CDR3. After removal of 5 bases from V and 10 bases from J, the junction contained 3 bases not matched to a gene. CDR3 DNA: TGTGCCAGCAGTACAGGGACTAGCGGGGCGCAGTATTTT. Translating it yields CASSTGTSGAQYF.

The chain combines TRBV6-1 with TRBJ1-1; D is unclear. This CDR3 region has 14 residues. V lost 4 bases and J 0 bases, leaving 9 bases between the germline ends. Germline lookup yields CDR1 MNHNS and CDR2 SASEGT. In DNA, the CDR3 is TGTGCCAGCAGTGTTAGTACAGTGAACACTGAAGCTTTCTTT. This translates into CASSVSTVNTEAFF.

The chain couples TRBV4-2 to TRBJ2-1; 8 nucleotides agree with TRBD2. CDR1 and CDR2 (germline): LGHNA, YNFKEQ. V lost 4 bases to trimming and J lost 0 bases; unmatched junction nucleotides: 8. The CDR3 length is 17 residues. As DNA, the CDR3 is TGTGCCAGCAGCCCGTACGGGGGGGCCAGCTCCTACAATGAGCAGTTCTTC. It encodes CASSPYGGASSYNEQFF.

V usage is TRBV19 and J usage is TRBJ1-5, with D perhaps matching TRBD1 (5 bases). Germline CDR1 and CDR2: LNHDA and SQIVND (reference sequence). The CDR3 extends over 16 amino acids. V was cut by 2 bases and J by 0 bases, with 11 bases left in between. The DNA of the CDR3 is TGTGCCAGTAGTATACCGACAGCTTATAGCAATCAGCCCCAGCATTTT. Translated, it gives CASSIPTAYSNQPQHF.

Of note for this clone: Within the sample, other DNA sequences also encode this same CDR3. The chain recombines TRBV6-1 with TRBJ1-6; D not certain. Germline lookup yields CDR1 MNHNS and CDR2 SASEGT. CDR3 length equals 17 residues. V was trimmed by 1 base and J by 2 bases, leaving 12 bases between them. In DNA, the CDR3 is TGTGCCAGCAGTGAAGGGCCCCCAACAGCCTATAATTCACCCCTCCACTTT. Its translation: CASSEGPPTAYNSPLHF.

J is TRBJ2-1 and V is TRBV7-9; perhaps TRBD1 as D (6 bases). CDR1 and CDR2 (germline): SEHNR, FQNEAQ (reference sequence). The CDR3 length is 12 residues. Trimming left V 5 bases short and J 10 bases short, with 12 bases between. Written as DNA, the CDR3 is TGTGCCAGCAGCACTTACAGGGACGAGCAGTTCTTC. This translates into CASSTYRDEQFF.

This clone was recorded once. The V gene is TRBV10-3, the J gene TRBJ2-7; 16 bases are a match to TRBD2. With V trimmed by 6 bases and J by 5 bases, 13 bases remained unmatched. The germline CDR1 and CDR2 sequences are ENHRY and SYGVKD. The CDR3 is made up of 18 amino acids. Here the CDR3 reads CAIRGSGTSGGAFHEQYF. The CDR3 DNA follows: TGTGCCATCAGGGGATCCGGGACTAGCGGGGGGGCTTTCCACGAGCAGTACTTC.

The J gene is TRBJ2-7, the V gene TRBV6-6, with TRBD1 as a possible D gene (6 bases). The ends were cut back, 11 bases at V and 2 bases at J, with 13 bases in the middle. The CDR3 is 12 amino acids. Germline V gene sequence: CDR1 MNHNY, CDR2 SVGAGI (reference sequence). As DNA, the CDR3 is TGTGCCGCGTACAGGGCCCCCTACGAGCAGTACTTC. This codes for CAAYRAPYEQYF.

This chain's CDR3 is CASSLERGGPDEQFF. CDR3 coding DNA: TGCGCCAGCAGCTTAGAGCGGGGGGGCCCCGATGAGCAGTTCTTC. The genes are TRBV5-1 and TRBJ2-1, with 10 bases aligning to TRBD2. Germline CDR1 is SGHRS and CDR2 is YFSETQ. The CDR3 contains 15 residues. V lost 2 bases and J lost 8; bases outside the gene matches: 7.

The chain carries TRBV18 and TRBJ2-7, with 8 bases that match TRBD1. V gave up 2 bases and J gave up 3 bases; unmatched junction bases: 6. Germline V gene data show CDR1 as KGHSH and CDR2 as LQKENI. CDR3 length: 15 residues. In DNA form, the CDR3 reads TGTGCCAGCTCACCAAAGGACAGGGCCTTCTACGAGCAGTACTTC. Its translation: CASSPKDRAFYEQYF.

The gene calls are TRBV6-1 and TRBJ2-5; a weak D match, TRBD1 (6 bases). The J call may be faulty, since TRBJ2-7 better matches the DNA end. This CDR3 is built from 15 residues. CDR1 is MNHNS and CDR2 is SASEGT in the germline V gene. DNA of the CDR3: TGTGCCAGCAGGGTATCAGGGGTCCATTCCTACGAGCAGTACTTC. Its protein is CASRVSGVHSYEQYF.

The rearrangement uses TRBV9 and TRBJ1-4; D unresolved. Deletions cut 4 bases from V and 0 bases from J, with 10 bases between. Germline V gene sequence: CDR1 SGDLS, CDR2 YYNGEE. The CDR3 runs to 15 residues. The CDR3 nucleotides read TGTGCCAGCAGCCCCGTGGCAGCAACTAATGAAAAACTGTTTTTT. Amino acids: CASSPVAATNEKLFF. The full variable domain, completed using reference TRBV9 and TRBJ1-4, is DSGVTQTPKHLITATGQRVTLRCSPRSGDLSVYWYQQSLDQGLQFLIQYYNGEERAKGNILERFSAQQFPDLHSELNLSSLELGDSALYFCASSPVAATNEKLFFGSGTQLSVL.

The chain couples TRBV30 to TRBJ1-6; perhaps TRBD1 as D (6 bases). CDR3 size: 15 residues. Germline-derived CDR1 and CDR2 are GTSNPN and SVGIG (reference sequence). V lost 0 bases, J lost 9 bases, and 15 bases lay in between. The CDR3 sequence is CAWSVRAGESSPLHF. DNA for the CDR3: TGTGCCTGGAGTGTACGGGCAGGGGAGTCTTCACCCCTCCACTTT.